The T cell receptor (beta chain) described here comes from a study of T cell responses to AZD1222 COVID-19 vaccine. Study observations and caveats: Vaccine-associated CD4 TCRs ranged over spike, dominating at 160-218 and 743-854. Among AZD1222 vaccinees, only 6 or 7 were seropositive at baseline. Researchers took repertoire samples only after the peak T cell response had come. Possibly, clonal diversity was underestimated; donors were largely white British and included more females.

Germline V gene lookup returns CDR1 MNHEY and CDR2 SMNVEV (reference sequence). The J segment lost 4 bases and the V segment lost 5 bases, leaving 6 bases of the junction unmatched. This CDR3 comprises 14 residues. Repertoires were generated with immunoSEQ multiplex PCR, while TCRdb's copy carries only in-frame clones and drops some. The repertoire holds about 66,000 clones, with roughly 87% as singletons. In regard to this clone: Its antigen is undetermined. The conserved closing phenylalanine or tryptophan is absent in this CDR3, likely reflecting a read error.

The material was peripheral blood, obtained on day 0 of AZD1222 vaccination. The TCR sequence derives from an adult in good health. This sequence joins TRBV27 and TRBJ1-2; TRBD1 matches at 8 bases. CDR3 residues: CASSDRGPVYGYTS. DNA for the CDR3: TGTGCCAGCAGTGACAGGGGCCCGGTCTATGGCTACACCTCC.